A selection of T cell receptor beta chains follows, all from one sample in a study of cytotoxic CD8 clonotypes in ibrutinib-treated CLL. Libraries were prepared by immunoSEQ multiplex PCR; TCRdb keeps only in-frame clonotypes and omits some of them. The sample has around 20,000 clones; roughly four fifths are singletons. Sequenced material: PBMCs, taken before ibrutinib treatment. These receptors were collected from a human donor with chronic lymphocytic leukemia. Each CDR3 is given with its conserved first and last residue. The order of the fields is J gene, D gene, V gene, clone size, CDR3 DNA, CDR3 protein. D genes are given only for firm matches. Part of the rows lack a size; the others show once, few, many or a class for expanded clones.

>TRBJ2-3|TRBD1|TRBV4-2|NA
TGTGCCAGCAGCCTACTACCGACAGGGGCACGAGATACGCAGTATTTT
CASSLLPTGARDTQYF
>TRBJ2-1|NA|TRBV6-5|NA
TGTGCCAGCACGCGGAACCCGGACAATGAGCAGTTCTTC
CASTRNPDNEQFF
>TRBJ1-5|NA|TRBV6-1|NA
TGTGCCAGCAGTGAACTGTACGGTTATCAGGAGACCCAGCATTTT
CASSELYGYQETQHF
>TRBJ1-2|TRBD1|TRBV5-4|NA
TGTGCCAGCAGCTTAATCGGGACAGGTGCAGCGTGGAAAGGCTACACCTTC
CASSLIGTGAAWKGYTF
>TRBJ2-7|NA|TRBV6-5|once
TGTGCCAGCAGTTACGGTGCGGAGACCTACGAGCAGTACTTC
CASSYGAETYEQYF
>TRBJ1-2|TRBD1|TRBV6-6|few
TGTGCCAGCATCTCCGGGACAGGGGGCGTTGGCTACACCTTC
CASISGTGGVGYTF
>TRBJ1-1|NA|TRBV5-4|NA
TGTGCCAGCAGCTTGGACAGGGACACTGAAGCTTTCTTT
CASSLDRDTEAFF
>TRBJ1-1|NA|TRBV7-2|NA
TGTGCCAGCAGCTCCGGGGCAGGGAGAGACACTGAAGCTTTCTTT
CASSSGAGRDTEAFF
>TRBJ2-2|TRBD2|TRBV7-9|NA
TGTGCCAGCAGCTTAGGACTAGCGGGGGTCACCGGGGAGCTGTTTTTT
CASSLGLAGVTGELFF
>TRBJ2-3|TRBD2|TRBV2|NA
TGTGCCAGCAAACAGGCTAGCGGGACAGATACGCAGTATTTT
CASKQASGTDTQYF
>TRBJ2-3|NA|TRBV7-8|NA
TGTGCCAGCAGCTTAGTGGGGACTGCCACAGATACGCAGTATTTT
CASSLVGTATDTQYF
>TRBJ2-1|NA|TRBV4-1|NA
TGCGCCAGCAGCCAAGGGTGGAACAATGAGCAGTTCTTC
CASSQGWNNEQFF
>TRBJ2-1|TRBD2|TRBV19|NA
TGTGCCAGTAGTATGGAGGTAGCGGGAGGGTATGAGCAGTTCTTC
CASSMEVAGGYEQFF
>TRBJ2-2|TRBD2|TRBV11-2|NA
TGTGCCAGCAGCTTACTTCGGGGGGCCGGGGAGCTGTTTTTT
CASSLLRGAGELFF
>TRBJ1-2|TRBD1|TRBV7-2|NA
TGTGCCAGCAGCGCGGGACAGAGCTTGTATGGCTACACCTTC
CASSAGQSLYGYTF
>TRBJ1-2|NA|TRBV19|once
TGTGCCAGTAGTTCGGACAGCGTCTATGGCTACACCTTC
CASSSDSVYGYTF
>TRBJ2-3|NA|TRBV5-4|NA
TGTGCCAGCAGCCTAATCGGGAGCACAGATACGCAGTATTTT
CASSLIGSTDTQYF
>TRBJ1-1|TRBD1|TRBV11-2|NA
TGTGCCAGCAGCTTTCCCCCCGGGACAGGGACCACTGAAGCTTTCTTT
CASSFPPGTGTTEAFF
>TRBJ1-6|TRBD1|TRBV7-8|NA
TGTGCCAGCAGCTTAAGGGACAGGGTTGGATCACCCCTCCACTTT
CASSLRDRVGSPLHF
>TRBJ1-3|NA|TRBV5-1|NA
TGCGCCAGCAGCTTACCTTCCGACGGCTCTGGAAACACCATATATTTT
CASSLPSDGSGNTIYF
>TRBJ2-6|NA|TRBV7-2|NA
TGTGCCAGCAGCTCGGGCTGGGGGGCCAACGTCCTGACTTTC
CASSSGWGANVLTF
>TRBJ2-7|TRBD2|TRBV18|NA
TGTGCCAGCTCACCAGGTAGTAGCGGGAGTATCAACGAGCAGTACTTC
CASSPGSSGSINEQYF